This paragraph covers one T cell receptor (beta chain) sequence. The data derive from a study of blood T cell repertoires in COVID-19. Across the whole study: Samples representing acute and convalescent COVID-19 were sourced from the United States, Italy and Spain. T cells, B-cell-depleted T cells, or PBMCs supplied cDNA or gDNA.

In the authors' methods: Estimation of nucleated cell counts relied on the amplification of reference gene primers. Produced via immunoSEQ multiplex PCR; TCRdb's table is partial and in-frame only. Clone size and V and J calls were adopted from that table, with D and trimming inferred from the DNA. This sample has about 220,000 clones; roughly 80% occur once, and the top ten carry around 5%. The TCR originated in a woman in her 70s with acute or convalescent COVID-19. The specimen was peripheral blood.

The CDR3 coding sequence is TGTGCCTGGAGGGGACAGGCGGTTAACTATGGCTACACCTTC. Translated, it gives CAWRGQAVNYGYTF. The chain has TRBV30 and TRBJ1-2; 8 bases align to TRBD1. Trimming cost V 3 bases and J 1 base; bases outside gene matches: 4. Germline values: CDR1 GTSNPN, CDR2 SVGIG (reference sequence). The CDR3 runs to 14 residues. Supplemented by reference TRBV30 and TRBJ1-2, the full variable domain reads SQTIHQWPATLVQPVGSPLSLECTVEGTSNPNLYWYRQAAGRGLQLLFYSVGIGQISSEVPQNLSASRPQDRQFILSSKKLLLSDSGFYLCAWRGQAVNYGYTFGSGTRLTVV.